Each of the 32 T cell receptor beta chains below was sequenced from the same sample in a study of blood T cell repertoires in COVID-19. The table came from immunoSEQ multiplex PCR; TCRdb's copy has only in-frame clones and leaves some out. The table includes about 240,000 clones, 70% to 85% detected once. Sequenced: peripheral blood. The receptors stem from a woman of 80 years or more with acute or convalescent COVID-19.

This clone was detected only a few times. The V gene is TRBV10-3, the J gene TRBJ2-7; TRBD2 matches at 10 bases. J lost 5 bases, V lost 4 bases, and 20 bases had no gene match. This CDR3 has 19 residues. Germline CDR1 reads ENHRY; CDR2 reads SYGVKD. In nucleotides, the CDR3 is TGTGCCATCAGTGTTCGCGCAGCCACACTAGCGGGGTCTGTGAACGAGCAGTACTTC. Amino acid sequence: CAISVRAATLAGSVNEQYF.

V gene TRBV6-2 or TRBV6-3 combines with J gene TRBJ2-1; tentative D call: TRBD2 (6 bases). Germline V gene sequence: CDR1 MNHEY, CDR2 SVGEGT. There are 15 residues in the CDR3. Trimming shortened V by 6 bases and J by 0 bases, and 12 bases separated the two germline ends. The CDR3 reads CASSRGGSSYNEQFF. The CDR3 DNA reads as TGTGCCAGCAGCCGGGGAGGCAGCTCCTACAATGAGCAGTTCTTC.

The V and J genes are TRBV10-3 and TRBJ2-1, with unresolved D. Trimming left V 3 bases short and J 4 bases short, with 7 bases between. The CDR3 runs to 13 residues. Germline V CDR1 and CDR2: ENHRY, SYGVKD. CDR3 amino acids: CAISEFQYNEQFF. CDR3 nucleotide sequence: TGTGCCATCAGTGAATTTCAATACAATGAGCAGTTCTTC.

CDR3 in DNA: TGCGCCAGCAGCCCCTTTCAGGGCAATGAGCAGTTCTTC. This translates into CASSPFQGNEQFF. J is TRBJ2-1 and V is TRBV5-1, with a possible D match to TRBD1 (5 bases). Germline V lookup: CDR1 SGHRS, CDR2 YFSETQ. There are 13 residues in the CDR3. Trimming shortened V by 4 bases and J by 6 bases, and 11 bases separated the two germline ends. Together with reference TRBV5-1 and TRBJ2-1, the CDR3 gives the full variable domain: KAGVTQTPRYLIKTRGQQVTLSCSPISGHRSVSWYQQTPGQGLQFLFEYFSETQRNKGNFPGRFSGRQFSNSRSEMNVSTLELGDSALYLCASSPFQGNEQFFGPGTRLTVL.

This clone was found once. This sequence joins TRBV5-6 and TRBJ1-6; D may be TRBD1 (6 bases). The V gene's germline CDR1 is SGHDT and CDR2 YYEEEE. The V and J ends lost 4 bases and 10 bases respectively, with 15 bases between them. This CDR3 has 14 residues. CDR3 DNA sequence: TGTGCCAGCAGCCCTCGGGGGGGCTGGTCACCCCTCCACTTT. This translates into CASSPRGGWSPLHF.

CDR3 sequence: CASSPSGRYEQFF. CDR3 DNA: TGTGCCAGCAGCCCTAGCGGGAGATATGAGCAGTTCTTC. The chain recombines TRBV3-1 (or the pseudogene TRBV3-2) with TRBJ2-1, with 10 nucleotides matching TRBD2. CDR3 length: 13 amino acids. The J segment lost 8 bases and the V segment lost 4 bases, leaving 2 bases of the junction unmatched. The germline CDR1 and CDR2 sequences are LGHDT and YNNKEL (reference sequence).

The rearrangement links TRBV18 to TRBJ2-7, with 12 bases fitting TRBD1. V gave up 5 bases and J gave up 4 bases; unmatched junction bases: 6. The germline V gene has CDR1 KGHSH and CDR2 LQKENI. The CDR3 covers 15 residues. This CDR3 reads CASSARDRGLYEQYF. CDR3 coding DNA: TGTGCCAGCTCAGCGAGGGACAGGGGGCTTTACGAGCAGTACTTC.

V is TRBV7-9 and J is TRBJ2-7, with 9 bases aligning to TRBD2. Trimming took 1 base from V and 7 from J; bases not matched to a gene: 11. The CDR3 has 16 amino acids. The germline CDR1 and CDR2 sequences are SEHNR and FQNEAQ (reference sequence). CDR3 nucleotides: TGTGCCAGCAGCTTAGGCCTTAGCGGGAGAACGGGGGAGCAGTACTTC. Translated: CASSLGLSGRTGEQYF.

This clone was observed a single time. The chain is built from TRBV18 and TRBJ2-3, with D possibly being TRBD2 (5 bases). CDR3 length: 14 amino acids. V lost 2 bases, J lost 3 bases, and 9 bases lay in between. CDR1 is KGHSH and CDR2 is LQKENI in the germline V gene. The CDR3 bases are TGTGCCAGCTCACCAAACGGGGTAACAGATACGCAGTATTTT. This translates into CASSPNGVTDTQYF.

This chain connects TRBV11-3 to TRBJ2-3; D is perhaps TRBD2 (5 bases). Deletions cut 5 bases from V and 0 bases from J, with 12 bases between. CDR3 size: 15 residues. The germline V gene has CDR1 SGHNT and CDR2 YENEEA. CDR3 in DNA: TGTGCCAGCAGCCCAACTAGGCAGAGCACAGATACGCAGTATTTT. Amino acids: CASSPTRQSTDTQYF.

Only one count was recorded for this clone. The rearrangement links TRBV6-5 to TRBJ1-1, with D unresolved. The CDR3 loop spans 12 amino acids. V shed 4 bases and J shed 1 base, with 4 bases lying between them. The germline V gene encodes CDR1 MNHEY and CDR2 SVGAGI. CDR3 sequence reads: CASSSTNTEAFF. CDR3 in DNA: TGTGCCAGCAGTTCTACGAACACTGAAGCTTTCTTT.

The V and J genes are TRBV9 and TRBJ1-2; D is uncertain. Trimming left V 3 bases short and J 0 bases short, with 12 bases between. The germline CDR1 and CDR2 sequences are SGDLS and YYNGEE. The CDR3 consists of 15 residues. The CDR3 DNA is TGTGCCAGCAGCGGGGGAGGGTCCCCTAACTATGGCTACACCTTC. Amino acid sequence: CASSGGGSPNYGYTF.

This clone was recorded a few times. The chain has TRBV2 and TRBJ2-7; 10 nucleotides align to TRBD1. J lost 3 bases, V lost 8 bases, and 10 bases had no gene match. This CDR3 is built from 15 residues. Per germline, CDR1 SNHLY and CDR2 FYNNEI. CDR3 sequence reads: CASFSGQGVYYEQYF. The CDR3 DNA reads as TGTGCCAGCTTTTCCGGACAGGGGGTTTACTACGAGCAGTACTTC. The variable domain in full, with the rest retrieved from reference TRBV2 and TRBJ2-7, is EPEVTQTPSHQVTQMGQEVILRCVPISNHLYFYWYRQILGQKVEFLVSFYNNEISEKSEIFDDQFSVERPDGSNFTLKIRSTKLEDSAMYFCASFSGQGVYYEQYFGPGTRLTVT.

The chain couples TRBV29-1 to TRBJ2-7; a possible D gene is TRBD2 (5 bases). Germline CDR1 and CDR2: SQVTM and ANQGSEA. The CDR3 is 14 amino acids. V lost 0 bases, J lost 7 bases, and 16 bases lay in between. The CDR3 reads CSVEDRVSSGEQYF. In DNA, the CDR3 is TGCAGCGTTGAAGATCGGGTCTCCTCGGGGGAGCAGTACTTC.

Turning to this clone: This same CDR3 is encoded by further DNA sequences in the sample. The rearrangement uses TRBV6-5 and TRBJ1-2; 12 nucleotides match TRBD1. The junction had 4 bases not matched to a gene; V was cut back by 6 bases and J by 8 bases. The germline gives CDR1 MNHEY, CDR2 SVGAGI. The CDR3 covers 13 residues. The DNA of the CDR3 is TGTGCCAGCAGGGGACAGGGGGCGGGAGGCTACACCTTC. Amino acids: CASRGQGAGGYTF.

CDR3 bases: TGTGCCAGCAGCTTAGCAGGGGTCTATGGCTACACCTTC. It translates to CASSLAGVYGYTF. The chain employs TRBV11-2 and TRBJ1-2, with a possible D match to TRBD1 (6 bases). The V gene lost 1 base and the J gene lost 4 bases, with 7 bases spanning the gap. Germline lookup yields CDR1 SGHAT and CDR2 FQNNGV. CDR3 size: 13 residues.

This rearrangement joins TRBV19 to TRBJ1-1; 7 bases fit TRBD1. The CDR3 spans 14 residues. The V and J ends lost 5 bases and 2 bases, in that order; junction bases with no gene match: 5. CDR1 is LNHDA, CDR2 SQIVND, per germline (reference sequence). The CDR3 sequence is CASSLRDSNTEAFF. The CDR3 nucleotides are TGTGCCAGTAGTCTCAGGGACAGCAACACTGAAGCTTTCTTT.

The rearrangement uses TRBV15 and TRBJ2-2, with TRBD2 identical over 9 bases. The junction had 14 bases not matched to a gene; V was cut back by 0 bases and J by 6 bases. The CDR3 has 19 residues. CDR1 and CDR2 from the germline V gene are LNHNV and YYDKDF (reference sequence). In nucleotides, the CDR3 is TGTGCCACCAGCAGAGAAGGCGGTAGCGGGAGCGGCGGGGCCGGGGAGCTGTTTTTT. Translation: CATSREGGSGSGGAGELFF.

This rearrangement joins TRBV24-1 to TRBJ2-7; 8 nucleotides agree with TRBD1. V lost 0 bases and J lost 2; bases outside the gene matches: 11. CDR3 length equals 18 residues. Per germline, CDR1 KGHDR and CDR2 SFDVKD. Here the CDR3 DNA reads TGTGCCACCAGTGATTTGCCCGGACAGGGTAACCGTACCTACGAGCAGTACTTC. This gives the protein CATSDLPGQGNRTYEQYF.

V is TRBV4-2 and J is TRBJ1-4; a possible D gene is TRBD1 (6 bases). V dropped 0 bases and J dropped 4 bases, with 12 bases sitting between them. Germline lookup yields CDR1 LGHNA and CDR2 YNFKEQ. This CDR3 comprises 16 residues. CDR3 region: CASSQEKQGRNEKLFF. Here the CDR3 DNA reads TGTGCCAGCAGCCAAGAGAAACAGGGCCGTAATGAAAAACTGTTTTTT.

J is TRBJ1-3 and V is TRBV30; TRBD1 might be the D (5 bases). Deletions cut 2 bases from V and 2 bases from J, with 13 bases between. Germline loops: CDR1 GTSNPN, CDR2 SVGIG (reference sequence). The CDR3 spans 15 residues. As DNA, the CDR3 is TGTGCCTGGAGTAGTGCGGGGCTGGCTGGAAACACCATATATTTT. The encoded protein is CAWSSAGLAGNTIYF.

As to this clone: Its ends do not fully match the called genes, so a read error is possible. The CDR3, as DNA: TGTGCCAGCAGTCCCCGACTTAGGGACAGGGTTGTCTTC. It codes for CASSPRLRDRVVF. This chain links TRBV6-5 with TRBJ2-1; 9 bases fit TRBD1. CDR1 and CDR2 (germline): MNHEY, SVGAGI. This CDR3 has 13 residues.

The V and J genes are TRBV5-1 and TRBJ2-2, with TRBD1 matching 7 bases. Per germline, CDR1 SGHRS and CDR2 YFSETQ. The CDR3 covers 17 residues. Germline trimming cut 0 bases from V and 4 bases from J; bases unmatched to any gene: 9. The CDR3 sequence is CASSLVSGTVVTGELFF. CDR3 DNA sequence: TGCGCCAGCAGCTTGGTTTCCGGGACAGTTGTCACCGGGGAGCTGTTTTTT.

The chain combines TRBV4-1 with TRBJ2-7; 7 bases are shared with TRBD2. V lost 3 bases and J lost 4; bases outside the gene matches: 9. The CDR3 has 15 amino acids. Per the germline V gene, CDR1 is MGHRA and CDR2 is YSYEKL. CDR3 sequence (DNA): TGCGCCAGCAGCCAGAGGGAAGGGGAGGGGTACGAGCAGTACTTC. It specifies CASSQREGEGYEQYF.

V is TRBV7-2 and J is TRBJ2-1, with 9 bases matching TRBD1. Looked up from germline, CDR1 is SGHTA and CDR2 is FQGNSA. V gave up 5 bases and J gave up 8 bases; unmatched junction bases: 7. The CDR3 sequence is 14 residues long. The CDR3 is CASSLQGQGYEQFF. In nucleotides, the CDR3 is TGTGCCAGCAGCCTCCAGGGACAGGGTTATGAGCAGTTCTTC. Supplemented by reference TRBV7-2 and TRBJ2-1, the full variable domain reads GAGVSQSPSNKVTEKGKDVELRCDPISGHTALYWYRQSLGQGLEFLIYFQGNSAPDKSGLPSDRFSAERTGGSVSTLTIQRTQQEDSAVYLCASSLQGQGYEQFFGPGTRLTVL.

This chain links TRBV7-8 with TRBJ2-1; 7 nucleotides line up with TRBD1. CDR3 length: 19 residues. Germline V gene lookup returns CDR1 SGHVS and CDR2 FQNEAQ. With V trimmed by 3 bases and J by 6 bases, 20 bases remained unmatched. The DNA for the CDR3 is TGTGCCAGCAGCTTTAGGGTCAGGGGGTCCGTCGAGCCTCTCAATGAGCAGTTCTTC. It yields the protein CASSFRVRGSVEPLNEQFF.

This chain uses TRBV6-5 with TRBJ1-2; 10 positions agree with TRBD1. The CDR3 length is 14 residues. V trimming: 6 bases; J trimming: 4 bases; junction bases outside the gene matches: 5. Germline-derived CDR1 and CDR2 are MNHEY and SVGAGI. This CDR3 is CASRQRDRGYGYTF. The CDR3 DNA follows: TGTGCCAGCAGGCAACGGGACAGGGGCTATGGCTACACCTTC.

V is TRBV2 and J is TRBJ2-7; D unclear. The CDR3 length is 15 residues. The V end was cut by 5 bases, the J end by 2 bases, with 16 bases between. Germline V gives CDR1 SNHLY, CDR2 FYNNEI. CDR3 sequence reads: CASSSTGKLTYEQYF. CDR3 nucleotide sequence: TGTGCCAGCAGTTCTACGGGTAAACTCACCTACGAGCAGTACTTC. The whole variable domain, remainder taken from reference TRBV2 and TRBJ2-7, is EPEVTQTPSHQVTQMGQEVILRCVPISNHLYFYWYRQILGQKVEFLVSFYNNEISEKSEIFDDQFSVERPDGSNFTLKIRSTKLEDSAMYFCASSSTGKLTYEQYFGPGTRLTVT.

This clone has only one observation. The rearrangement links TRBV6-5 to TRBJ1-5; D is unclear. V was cut by 4 bases and J by 0 bases, with 10 bases left in between. CDR3 size: 15 residues. CDR1 and CDR2 (germline): MNHEY, SVGAGI. DNA of the CDR3: TGTGCCAGCAGTTGGGCCCTGGATAGCAATCAGCCCCAGCATTTT. This sequence encodes CASSWALDSNQPQHF.

CDR3 protein: CASSPPGGIQETQYF. CDR3 DNA: TGTGCCAGCAGCCCCCCTGGAGGTATCCAAGAGACCCAGTACTTC. This rearrangement joins TRBV7-2 to TRBJ2-5; TRBD2 might be the D (5 bases). The germline gives CDR1 SGHTA, CDR2 FQGNSA. The CDR3 totals 15 residues. Trimming removed 5 bases at V and 1 base at J, with 14 bases between. The full variable domain, rest sourced from reference TRBV7-2 and TRBJ2-5, is GAGVSQSPSNKVTEKGKDVELRCDPISGHTALYWYRQSLGQGLEFLIYFQGNSAPDKSGLPSDRFSAERTGGSVSTLTIQRTQQEDSAVYLCASSPPGGIQETQYFGPGTRLLVL.

The chain recombines TRBV30 with TRBJ1-2; D is perhaps TRBD1 (6 bases). V lost 4 bases, J lost 13 bases, and 16 bases lay in between. There are 11 residues in the CDR3. Germline CDR1 reads GTSNPN; CDR2 reads SVGIG (reference sequence). The CDR3: CAWKVGGIGTF. The CDR3 DNA is TGTGCCTGGAAGGTAGGGGGAATTGGCACCTTC.

The chain links TRBV20-1 to TRBJ2-5; 8 bases align to TRBD2. J lost 4 bases, V lost 3 bases, and 10 bases had no gene match. CDR3 length: 15 amino acids. CDR1 DFQATT and CDR2 SNEGSKA come from the germline V gene (reference sequence). The CDR3 here is CSASKFRGGAETQYF. CDR3 nucleotides: TGCAGTGCTAGTAAATTCCGGGGGGGCGCAGAGACCCAGTACTTC.